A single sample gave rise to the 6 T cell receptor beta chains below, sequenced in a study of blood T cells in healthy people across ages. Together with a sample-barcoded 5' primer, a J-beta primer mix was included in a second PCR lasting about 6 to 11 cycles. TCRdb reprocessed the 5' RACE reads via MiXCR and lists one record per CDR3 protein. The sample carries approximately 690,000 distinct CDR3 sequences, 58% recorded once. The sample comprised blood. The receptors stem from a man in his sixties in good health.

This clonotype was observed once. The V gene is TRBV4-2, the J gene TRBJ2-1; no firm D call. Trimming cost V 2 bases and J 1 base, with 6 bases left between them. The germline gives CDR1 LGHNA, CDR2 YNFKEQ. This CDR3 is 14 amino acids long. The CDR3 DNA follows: TGTGCCAGCAGCCAATGGGGATCCTACAATGAGCAGTTCTTC. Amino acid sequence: CASSQWGSYNEQFF.

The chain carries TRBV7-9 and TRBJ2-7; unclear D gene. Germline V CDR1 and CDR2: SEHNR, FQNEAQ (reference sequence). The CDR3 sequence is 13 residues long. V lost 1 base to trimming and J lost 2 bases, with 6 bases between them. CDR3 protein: CASSLDRTYEQYF. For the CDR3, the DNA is TGTGCCAGCAGCTTAGACCGAACCTACGAGCAGTACTTC.

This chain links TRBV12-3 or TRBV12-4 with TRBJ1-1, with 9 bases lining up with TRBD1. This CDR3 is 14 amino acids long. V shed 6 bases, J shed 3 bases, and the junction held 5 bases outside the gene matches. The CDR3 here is CASSSGTGYTEAFF. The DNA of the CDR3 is TGTGCCAGCAGCTCCGGGACAGGGTACACTGAAGCTTTCTTT.

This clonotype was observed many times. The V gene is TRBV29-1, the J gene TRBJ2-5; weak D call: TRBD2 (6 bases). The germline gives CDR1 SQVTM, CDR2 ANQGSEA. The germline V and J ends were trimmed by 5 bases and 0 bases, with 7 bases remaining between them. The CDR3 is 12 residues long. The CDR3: CSVWEDQETQYF. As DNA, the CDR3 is TGCAGCGTTTGGGAGGACCAAGAGACCCAGTACTTC.

CDR3 nucleotide sequence: TGCAGCGTAGCTGACAGGAGTAATCAGCCCCAGCATTTT. This sequence encodes CSVADRSNQPQHF. This sequence joins TRBV29-1 and TRBJ1-5, with TRBD1 as a possible D gene (6 bases). This CDR3 region has 13 residues. Trimming took 6 bases from V and 4 from J, leaving 13 bases between them. Germline V gene sequence: CDR1 SQVTM, CDR2 ANQGSEA.

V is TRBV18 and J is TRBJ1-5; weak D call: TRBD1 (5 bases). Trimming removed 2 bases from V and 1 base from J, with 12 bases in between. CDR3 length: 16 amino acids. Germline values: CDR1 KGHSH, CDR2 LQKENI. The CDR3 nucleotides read TGTGCCAGCTCACCAGGGGGAATCCGAAGCAATCAGCCCCAGCATTTT. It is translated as CASSPGGIRSNQPQHF.